Listed below are T cell receptor beta chains from one sample, sequenced in a study of blood T cell repertoires in COVID-19. Sequencing was performed with immunoSEQ multiplex PCR; in TCRdb, only in-frame clones are kept and a portion is missing. Here the sample spans some 340,000 clones, about four fifths being singletons. Sequencing used PBMCs or T cells enriched from blood (not recorded which). The source of these receptors is a woman between 45 and 65 years old who had recovered from COVID-19. CDR3s include the opening cysteine and the closing phenylalanine or tryptophan. A D gene is named only where the DNA matches it firmly. Only part of the rows carry a size: once, few, many, or a class if the clone is expanded.

d_call,cdr3_length,clone_size,j_call,v_call,cdr3_aa,cdr3_nt
NA,16,once,TRBJ1-4,TRBV5-1,CASSPYIDSTNEKLFF,TGCGCCAGCAGCCCGTACATCGATTCAACTAATGAAAAACTGTTTTTT
NA,12,NA,TRBJ2-5,TRBV30,CAWSGVPETQYF,TGTGCCTGGAGTGGAGTTCCAGAGACCCAGTACTTC
TRBD1,16,NA,TRBJ2-1,TRBV11-2,CASSVQGVNPLRVQFF,TGTGCCAGCAGTGTACAGGGGGTTAACCCGCTACGTGTGCAGTTCTTC
NA,13,few,TRBJ1-1,TRBV3-1/TRBV3-2,CASSPSTGLGAFF,TGTGCCAGCAGCCCCTCAACAGGGCTCGGAGCTTTCTTT
TRBD1,15,NA,TRBJ2-1,TRBV3-1/TRBV3-2,CASSQAQGARNEQFF,TGTGCCAGCAGCCAAGCACAGGGGGCGCGCAATGAGCAGTTCTTC
TRBD1,15,NA,TRBJ1-6,TRBV27,CASSEGQLYNSPLHF,TGTGCCAGCAGCGAGGGACAGCTGTATAATTCACCCCTCCACTTT
NA,15,NA,TRBJ2-5,TRBV7-2,CASSSLGVAEETQYF,TGTGCCAGCAGCTCCCTAGGGGTAGCGGAAGAGACCCAGTACTTC
TRBD1,15,NA,TRBJ2-7,TRBV7-2,CASSFAGTDSYEQYF,TGTGCCAGCAGCTTTGCAGGGACAGACTCCTACGAGCAGTACTTC
NA,11,NA,TRBJ1-2,TRBV19,CASTTGYGYTF,TGTGCCAGCACGACAGGCTATGGCTACACCTTC
NA,14,once,TRBJ1-1,TRBV6-5,CASKGAAWFTEAFF,TGTGCCAGCAAGGGAGCGGCATGGTTCACTGAAGCTTTCTTT
NA,16,once,TRBJ1-4,TRBV7-8,CASSLAATQGNEKLFF,TGTGCCAGCAGCTTAGCAGCCACCCAGGGTAATGAAAAACTGTTTTTT
TRBD1,14,NA,TRBJ2-1,TRBV2,CASKPGQGYNEQFF,TGTGCCAGTAAGCCGGGACAGGGCTACAATGAGCAGTTCTTC
NA,13,NA,TRBJ1-5,TRBV19,CASDTGGVQPQHF,TGTGCCAGTGATACAGGTGGGGTTCAGCCCCAGCATTTT
TRBD1,15,NA,TRBJ2-7,TRBV27,CASSLSYAGGYEQYF,TGTGCCAGCAGTTTATCGTACGCAGGGGGTTACGAGCAGTACTTC
TRBD1,16,NA,TRBJ2-2,TRBV6-4,CASSDFLQGDTGELFF,TGTGCCAGCAGTGACTTCCTACAGGGGGACACCGGGGAGCTGTTTTTT
TRBD1,18,NA,TRBJ1-1,TRBV10-3,CAISEMGKTGGLNTEAFF,TGTGCCATCAGTGAGATGGGAAAGACAGGGGGCTTGAACACTGAAGCTTTCTTT
NA,13,NA,TRBJ2-2,TRBV29-1,CSGRTAGSGELFF,TGCAGCGGCCGGACCGCGGGGTCCGGGGAGCTGTTTTTT
NA,15,NA,TRBJ2-7,TRBV29-1,CSVASLAGGLNEQYF,TGCAGCGTTGCCTCACTAGCAGGAGGGCTGAATGAGCAGTACTTC
NA,16,NA,TRBJ1-3,TRBV7-6,CASSPIRALSGNTIYF,TGTGCCAGCAGCCCCATTAGAGCACTCTCTGGAAACACCATATATTTT
TRBD2,16,NA,TRBJ2-4,TRBV3-1/TRBV3-2,CASSPGLAGPKNIQYF,TGTGCCAGCAGCCCCGGACTAGCGGGGCCTAAAAACATTCAGTACTTC
NA,15,NA,TRBJ2-2,TRBV7-2,CASSQGAGSAGELFF,TGTGCCAGCAGCCAGGGTGCAGGGTCGGCCGGGGAGCTGTTTTTT
NA,15,NA,TRBJ1-1,TRBV6-5,CASSYSGTRNTEAFF,TGTGCCAGCAGTTACTCGGGGACACGCAACACTGAAGCTTTCTTT
NA,16,NA,TRBJ1-1,TRBV28,CASRPPSGFQNTEAFF,TGTGCCAGCAGGCCCCCGTCCGGGTTCCAGAACACTGAAGCTTTCTTT
NA,14,NA,TRBJ2-5,TRBV19,CASSSMGHQETQYF,TGTGCCAGTAGTTCAATGGGCCACCAAGAGACCCAGTACTTC
TRBD1,17,once,TRBJ1-4,TRBV5-1,CASSSPGQGLTNEKLFF,TGCGCCAGCAGTTCTCCCGGACAGGGTTTGACTAATGAAAAACTGTTTTTT
NA,15,NA,TRBJ2-7,TRBV28,CASSLWTGHSYEQYF,TGTGCCAGCAGTTTATGGACAGGCCACTCCTACGAGCAGTACTTC
TRBD2,17,NA,TRBJ2-3,TRBV4-1,CASSFTTSGRAGDTQYF,TGCGCCAGCAGCTTCACTACTAGCGGGAGGGCCGGGGATACGCAGTATTTT
NA,12,NA,TRBJ1-3,TRBV29-1,CSVTGQGNTIYF,TGCAGCGTTACGGGACAAGGAAACACCATATATTTT
NA,11,NA,TRBJ2-5,TRBV28,CASSSQETQYF,TGTGCCAGCAGTTCTCAAGAGACCCAGTACTTC
TRBD1,14,NA,TRBJ2-5,TRBV5-1,CASSPRDRDWTQYF,TGCGCCAGCAGCCCCCGGGACAGGGATTGGACCCAGTACTTC
TRBD2,15,NA,TRBJ2-5,TRBV3-1/TRBV3-2,CASSQVAGVQETQYF,TGTGCCAGCAGCCAAGTAGCGGGGGTCCAAGAGACCCAGTACTTC
NA,14,once,TRBJ1-2,TRBV30,CAWSGEQGSWSYTF,TGTGCCTGGAGTGGCGAACAGGGTTCGTGGAGCTACACCTTC
NA,15,NA,TRBJ2-7,TRBV6-5,CASSYSIAGTYEQYF,TGTGCCAGCAGTTACTCGATCGCAGGGACCTACGAGCAGTACTTC
NA,14,NA,TRBJ1-1,TRBV19,CASSRLAGDTEAFF,TGTGCCAGTAGTAGACTAGCGGGGGACACTGAAGCTTTCTTT
NA,14,once,TRBJ2-3,TRBV6-2/TRBV6-3,CASSGSWMKDTQYF,TGTGCCAGCAGCGGGAGCTGGATGAAAGATACGCAGTATTTT
NA,14,few,TRBJ1-2,TRBV5-1,CASSLGQPPYGYTF,TGCGCCAGCAGCTTGGGACAGCCGCCGTATGGCTACACCTTC
NA,11,NA,TRBJ2-1,TRBV12-3/TRBV12-4,CASSLGVEQFF,TGTGCCAGCAGTTTGGGAGTTGAGCAGTTCTTC
NA,14,few,TRBJ1-6,TRBV7-2,CASSRVARHSPLHF,TGTGCCAGCAGCCGGGTAGCAAGGCATTCACCCCTCCACTTT
TRBD2,16,NA,TRBJ2-1,TRBV7-2,CASSFALAGLYNEQFF,TGTGCCAGCAGCTTCGCACTAGCGGGCCTCTACAATGAGCAGTTCTTC
TRBD1,14,NA,TRBJ1-1,TRBV18,CASSPQGADTEAFF,TGTGCCAGCTCACCACAGGGGGCGGACACTGAAGCTTTCTTT
NA,14,NA,TRBJ1-2,TRBV7-2,CASSLGAGPYGYTF,TGTGCCAGCAGCTTAGGAGCAGGGCCATATGGCTACACCTTC
TRBD1,16,NA,TRBJ2-7,TRBV6-5,CASSLYRDRASYEQYF,TGTGCCAGCAGTTTATACCGGGACAGGGCCTCCTACGAGCAGTACTTC
TRBD1,16,NA,TRBJ1-2,TRBV6-5,CASSYRQGHPNYGYTF,TGTGCCAGCAGTTACCGACAGGGTCATCCAAACTATGGCTACACCTTC
NA,14,few,TRBJ1-5,TRBV5-4,CASSPGPGNQPQHF,TGTGCCAGCAGCCCGGGTCCTGGCAATCAGCCCCAGCATTTT
NA,13,NA,TRBJ2-5,TRBV11-3,CASSWDIQETQYF,TGTGCCAGCAGCTGGGACATCCAAGAGACCCAGTACTTC
TRBD2,18,NA,TRBJ2-1,TRBV25-1,CASSEWGEGGGTINEQFF,TGTGCCAGCAGTGAATGGGGTGAGGGCGGGGGTACTATCAATGAGCAGTTCTTC
TRBD1,14,once,TRBJ2-2,TRBV7-2,CVSSWTGHTGELFF,TGTGTCAGCAGCTGGACAGGGCACACCGGGGAGCTGTTTTTT